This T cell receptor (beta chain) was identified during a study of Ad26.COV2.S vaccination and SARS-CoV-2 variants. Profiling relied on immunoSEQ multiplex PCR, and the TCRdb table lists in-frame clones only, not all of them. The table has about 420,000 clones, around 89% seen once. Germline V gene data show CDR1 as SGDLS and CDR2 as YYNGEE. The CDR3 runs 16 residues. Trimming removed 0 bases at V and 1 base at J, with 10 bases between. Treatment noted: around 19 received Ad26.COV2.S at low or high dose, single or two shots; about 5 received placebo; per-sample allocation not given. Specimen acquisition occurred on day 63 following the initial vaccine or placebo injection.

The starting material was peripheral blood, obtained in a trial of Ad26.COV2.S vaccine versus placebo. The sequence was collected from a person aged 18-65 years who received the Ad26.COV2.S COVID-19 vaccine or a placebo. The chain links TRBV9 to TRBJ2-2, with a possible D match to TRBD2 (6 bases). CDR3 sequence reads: CASSVAGTQNTGELFF. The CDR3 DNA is TGTGCCAGCAGCGTAGCCGGGACTCAGAACACCGGGGAGCTGTTTTTT.